The 26 T cell receptor beta chains listed next were all sequenced from one sample in a study of T-cell memory formation after mild COVID-19. Using its own MiXCR run on the 5' RACE reads, TCRdb lists one record per CDR3 protein. This table holds around 340,000 distinct CDR3 sequences, over 13% found once. The sample consisted of PBMCs or a T cell subset sorted from them (not recorded which). Receptor source: a man younger than 35 who had mild COVID-19 (a few samples of this study predate the infection). Cell type and time point are not known.

The chain links TRBV20-1 to TRBJ1-1; no firm D call. Germline V CDR1 and CDR2: DFQATT, SNEGSKA (reference sequence). This CDR3 is 12 amino acids long. V dropped 5 bases and J dropped 3 bases, with 10 bases sitting between them. The CDR3: CSAPDMHTEAFF. The DNA for the CDR3 is TGCAGTGCTCCAGACATGCACACTGAAGCTTTCTTT.

This clonotype has only a few counts. The chain carries TRBV18 and TRBJ2-3; maybe TRBD1 (6 bases). There are 12 residues in the CDR3. The V gene's germline CDR1 is KGHSH and CDR2 LQKENI. Trimming cost V 4 bases and J 14 bases, with 16 bases left between them. This CDR3 reads CASSLSGQNGYF. CDR3 coding DNA: TGTGCCAGCTCACTGTCGGGACAAAACGGGTATTTT.

This clonotype occurred a few times. V and J are TRBV15 and TRBJ2-1; weak D call: TRBD1 (7 bases). CDR3 length: 17 residues. Germline V lookup: CDR1 LNHNV, CDR2 YYDKDF (reference sequence). The V end lost 0 bases, the J end lost 5 bases, and 17 bases lay between the germline ends. The CDR3 DNA sequence: TGTGCCACCAGCAGAGATCCAGGGGGGCTAGGCGACAATGAGCAGTTCTTC. Its translation: CATSRDPGGLGDNEQFF.

There are many counts of this clonotype. The gene calls are TRBV5-1 and TRBJ2-1, with D possibly being TRBD2 (7 bases). The CDR3 length is 15 residues. Germline CDR1 is SGHRS and CDR2 is YFSETQ. V lost 3 bases to trimming and J lost 2 bases, with 12 bases between them. The CDR3, as DNA: TGCGCCAGCAGCTGGGGGGCGGGGGCCTACAATGAGCAGTTCTTC. Protein: CASSWGAGAYNEQFF.

This clonotype was detected many times. The rearrangement joins TRBV5-6 to TRBJ2-5; D unclear. Deletions cut 1 base from V and 4 bases from J, with 5 bases between. CDR3 size: 12 residues. Germline V gives CDR1 SGHDT, CDR2 YYEEEE. CDR3 loop: CASSLFTETQYF. Written as DNA, the CDR3 is TGTGCCAGCAGCTTGTTCACAGAGACCCAGTACTTC.

This clonotype was seen a few times. The CDR3 loop is CSAKTSGGSLETQYF. DNA for the CDR3: TGCAGTGCTAAGACTAGCGGGGGGTCGTTAGAGACCCAGTACTTC. The chain joins TRBV20-1 to TRBJ2-5; 13 bases are shared with TRBD2. V shed 4 bases, J shed 4 bases, and the junction held 6 bases outside the gene matches. The CDR3 is 15 residues long. Germline V gives CDR1 DFQATT, CDR2 SNEGSKA (reference sequence).

The table lists this clonotype with many counts. The chain is built from TRBV6-2 or TRBV6-3 and TRBJ2-7; D could derive from TRBD1 or TRBD2 (5 bases each). Trimming took off 0 bases at V and 3 bases at J, with 15 bases between the two ends. The CDR3 has 16 residues. The V gene's germline CDR1 is MNHEY and CDR2 SVGEGT. CDR3 in DNA: TGTGCCAGCAGTTACTCGGGGTTGGGACCCCGCTACGAGCAGTACGTC. This codes for CASSYSGLGPRYEQYV.

At least ten counts were recorded for this clonotype. The chain combines TRBV5-1 with TRBJ1-3; D gene ambiguous. Germline lookup yields CDR1 SGHRS and CDR2 YFSETQ. V was shortened by 4 bases and J by 6 bases, with 17 bases between the two germline ends. The CDR3 runs to 15 residues. Here the CDR3 DNA reads TGCGCCAGCAGCCCTAACGCCGGTTCGGAAAACACCATATATTTT. Encoded protein: CASSPNAGSENTIYF.

This clonotype was observed many times. The CDR3 DNA sequence: TGTGCCACCAGCGGCTTGGCCCGGGACAGGGGGTACTGGGGGTACAATGAGCAGTTCTTC. Translated, it gives CATSGLARDRGYWGYNEQFF. This chain links TRBV15 with TRBJ2-1; 11 bases fit TRBD1. CDR3 length equals 20 residues. Germline loops: CDR1 LNHNV, CDR2 YYDKDF (reference sequence). The V gene end was trimmed by 5 bases and the J gene end by 4 bases; junction bases not matched to a gene: 19.

The gene calls are TRBV4-3 and TRBJ2-1; 11 nucleotides match TRBD2. The V gene end was trimmed by 1 base and the J gene end by 8 bases; junction bases not matched to a gene: 10. There are 17 residues in the CDR3. Germline CDR1 reads LGHNA; CDR2 reads YSLEER. Here the CDR3 reads CASSQAFASGGYDEQFF. DNA of the CDR3: TGCGCCAGCAGCCAAGCGTTCGCTAGCGGGGGGTACGATGAGCAGTTCTTC.

This clonotype was seen only a few times. The rearrangement joins TRBV24-1 to TRBJ2-1; D possibly uses TRBD1 or TRBD2 (6 bases each). V gave up 2 bases and J gave up 7 bases, with 14 bases separating them. The CDR3 contains 15 residues. In germline, CDR1 is KGHDR, CDR2 SFDVKD. This CDR3 reads CATSDSGARGNEQFF. CDR3 bases: TGTGCCACCAGTGATTCGGGGGCGCGAGGGAATGAGCAGTTCTTC.

The rearrangement joins TRBV7-2 to TRBJ1-5; D might be TRBD1 (5 bases). With 3 bases removed from V and 9 bases from J, the gap between germline ends came to 15 bases. This CDR3 is built from 14 residues. Germline assignment: CDR1 SGHTA and CDR2 FQGNSA. CDR3 amino acids: CASSLGQGSPPQHF. The CDR3 DNA sequence: TGTGCCAGCAGCTTGGGTCAGGGTTCACCGCCCCAGCATTTT.

This rearrangement joins TRBV5-1 to TRBJ1-1; no definite D call. Trimming pared 4 bases from V and 0 bases from J, leaving 10 bases between. CDR1 is SGHRS, CDR2 YFSETQ, per germline. This CDR3 contains 14 residues. The CDR3 loop reads CASSHSGVNTEAFF. CDR3 DNA: TGCGCCAGCAGCCATTCAGGAGTGAACACTGAAGCTTTCTTT.

The chain links TRBV20-1 to TRBJ1-3, with 8 bases aligning to TRBD1. The CDR3 extends over 14 amino acids. Germline V gives CDR1 DFQATT, CDR2 SNEGSKA (reference sequence). V lost 2 bases to trimming and J lost 8 bases; unmatched junction nucleotides: 8. The CDR3 DNA reads TGCAGTGCTAGATCATCGGACAGGGCGGACACCATATATTTT. Amino acid sequence: CSARSSDRADTIYF.

This rearrangement joins TRBV10-1 to TRBJ1-1; 10 bases match TRBD1. Per germline, CDR1 WNHNN and CDR2 SYGVQD (reference sequence). Trimming at V came to 6 bases and at J to 6 bases, leaving 10 bases not matched to a gene. This CDR3 is built from 15 residues. The CDR3 DNA follows: TGCGCCAGCAGCCGGGACAGGGGCCCCGAATCTGAAGCTTTCTTT. It codes for CASSRDRGPESEAFF.

The chain recombines TRBV6-2 or TRBV6-3 with TRBJ2-3; no clear D gene. The ends were cut back, 2 bases at V and 2 bases at J, with 5 bases in the middle. This CDR3 has 13 residues. CDR1 is MNHEY, CDR2 SVGEGT, per germline. The CDR3 loop reads CASSYRNTDTQYF. The CDR3 DNA reads TGTGCCAGCAGTTACCGCAACACAGATACGCAGTATTTT.

The chain is built from TRBV28 and TRBJ2-7; D uncertain. The V end lost 3 bases, the J end lost 2 bases, and 14 bases lay between the germline ends. This CDR3 is built from 15 residues. Germline V gene sequence: CDR1 MDHEN, CDR2 SYDVKM. The CDR3 is CASSLRGPLTYEQYV. The CDR3 coding sequence is TGTGCCAGCAGTTTGAGAGGACCGCTAACCTACGAGCAGTACGTC.

The genes are TRBV6-1 and TRBJ2-5; a possible D gene is TRBD2 (5 bases). Per the germline V gene, CDR1 is MNHNS and CDR2 is SASEGT. The CDR3 has 15 amino acids. The germline V and J ends were trimmed by 3 bases and 4 bases, with 15 bases remaining between them. This CDR3 reads CASSDLRGDGETQYF. In DNA, the CDR3 is TGTGCCAGCAGTGACCTCCGGGGTGATGGAGAGACCCAGTACTTC.

The sample holds a few counts of this clonotype. CDR3: CAWSVTGTDTQYF. CDR3 DNA sequence: TGTGCCTGGAGTGTCACAGGGACAGATACGCAGTATTTT. This chain uses TRBV30 with TRBJ2-3; D is possibly TRBD1 (6 bases). With 0 bases removed from V and 3 bases from J, the gap between germline ends came to 7 bases. The CDR3 totals 13 residues. Germline values: CDR1 GTSNPN, CDR2 SVGIG (reference sequence).

This clonotype has a count of ten or more. The CDR3 DNA is TGTGCCAGTACCCAGAGAGGCTACAATGAGCAGTTCTTC. Amino acids: CASTQRGYNEQFF. The chain is built from TRBV12-3 or TRBV12-4 and TRBJ2-1; D is undetermined. This CDR3 has 13 residues. V dropped 9 bases and J dropped 3 bases, with 12 bases sitting between them.

The CDR3 DNA follows: TGTGCCAGCAAGAGAGGACAGGGGATGGGTACTGAAGCTTTCTTT. It translates to CASKRGQGMGTEAFF. The V call is TRBV7-2, the J call TRBJ1-1, with 9 bases lining up with TRBD1. The CDR3 consists of 15 residues. Germline V gives CDR1 SGHTA, CDR2 FQGNSA. V trimming: 7 bases; J trimming: 5 bases; junction bases outside the gene matches: 11. Together with reference TRBV7-2 and TRBJ1-1, the CDR3 gives the full variable domain: GAGVSQSPSNKVTEKGKDVELRCDPISGHTALYWYRQSLGQGLEFLIYFQGNSAPDKSGLPSDRFSAERTGGSVSTLTIQRTQQEDSAVYLCASKRGQGMGTEAFFGQGTRLTVV.

The chain has TRBV5-6 and TRBJ2-1; D is unclear. Germline V gene data show CDR1 as SGHDT and CDR2 as YYEEEE. There are 13 residues in the CDR3. V shed 0 bases and J shed 8 bases, with 9 bases lying between them. The CDR3 DNA sequence: TGTGCCAGCAGCTTGGCCCCGGGTCATGAGCAGTTCTTC. Its translation: CASSLAPGHEQFF.

This chain links TRBV18 with TRBJ2-7; the match to TRBD2 covers 8 bases. The CDR3 covers 15 residues. V lost 0 bases and J lost 6; bases outside the gene matches: 7. Germline V gene data show CDR1 as KGHSH and CDR2 as LQKENI. The CDR3 nucleotides are TGTGCCAGCTCACCACCGGGACTAGTTACGCTCGAGCAGTACTTC. Translated: CASSPPGLVTLEQYF.

This clonotype was seen a handful of times. V usage is TRBV29-1 and J usage is TRBJ2-1, with TRBD2 matching 11 bases. This CDR3 spans 17 amino acids. From germline, CDR1 is SQVTM and CDR2 ANQGSEA. V shed 6 bases and J 0 bases; nucleotides not matched to a gene: 10. CDR3 sequence reads: CSVLLAGVGSSYNEQFF. Here the CDR3 DNA reads TGCAGCGTCTTACTAGCGGGGGTGGGAAGCTCCTACAATGAGCAGTTCTTC.

In this sample, this clonotype turned up a few times. This rearrangement joins TRBV5-1 to TRBJ2-2; TRBD1 matches at 10 bases. Germline loops: CDR1 SGHRS, CDR2 YFSETQ. V dropped 4 bases and J dropped 6; count of bases not matched to a gene: 9. The CDR3 contains 16 residues. The CDR3 bases are TGCGCCAGCAGCCTTACGGACAGGGGGATCTCCGGGGAGCTGTTTTTT. Amino acid sequence: CASSLTDRGISGELFF.

This clonotype was observed a few times. This rearrangement joins TRBV18 to TRBJ2-3; 9 nucleotides match TRBD1. The CDR3 is 16 amino acids. Unmatched junction bases numbered 10, after V lost 4 bases and J lost 5 bases. In germline, CDR1 is KGHSH, CDR2 LQKENI. The CDR3 spells CASSQGSDRGKDTQYF. The CDR3 region has the DNA TGTGCCAGCTCACAAGGGAGCGACAGGGGGAAAGATACGCAGTATTTT.